The T cell receptor beta chain described here comes from a study of shared clonotypes between healthy human individuals. Whole-study context: Donors were a couple of women and a few men aged 18 to 49. For every donor, three CD4 naive, three CD4 memory, two CD8 naive and one CD8 memory plates were used. General study results and limits: Generation probabilities were higher for clonotypes shared across all four sorted-subset donors than for unshared ones.

The CDR3 loop spans 15 amino acids. V gave up 5 bases and J gave up 4 bases; unmatched junction bases: 5. Looked up from germline, CDR1 is SGHVS and CDR2 is FQNEAQ. Generated by immunoSEQ multiplex PCR, the TCRdb table keeps only in-frame clones and is missing some. The data hold millions of clones, with around 95% observed a single time. Comments on this clone: Antigen specificity is unknown.

The clonotype comes from a man between 18 and 35 years old in good health. The sequencing sample was made of naive CD4+ T cells sorted from blood. Sample subset: CD45RA+ positively selected. J is TRBJ2-3 and V is TRBV7-8; 11 nucleotides match TRBD2. The CDR3 is CASSPLAGGPDTQYF. The CDR3 nucleotides read TGTGCCAGCAGCCCCCTAGCGGGAGGACCAGATACGCAGTATTTT. Based on the CDR3 plus reference TRBV7-8 and TRBJ2-3, the full variable domain is GAGVSQSPRYKVAKRGQDVALRCDPISGHVSLFWYQQALGQGPEFLTYFQNEAQLDKSGLPSDRFFAERPEGSVSTLKIQRTQQEDSAVYLCASSPLAGGPDTQYFGPGTRLTVL.